Reported below is one T cell receptor (beta chain). This sample was included in a study of blood T cell repertoires in COVID-19. Original methodology: It was from reference gene primer amplification that nucleated cell counts were estimated. Method: immunoSEQ multiplex PCR; TCRdb's copy keeps in-frame clones and lacks some. V and J calls plus clone size are reproduced from that table; the DNA served to infer D and trimming. The top ten hold approximately 3.6% of the sample, which has some 340,000 clones, about 85% seen once. Looked up from germline, CDR1 is MNHEY and CDR2 is SMNVEV (reference sequence). V lost 4 bases, J lost 4 bases, and 10 bases lay in between. The CDR3 is made up of 13 amino acids.

The chain uses TRBV27 and TRBJ1-2, with D possibly TRBD1 on 6 matching bases. The sequenced sample was peripheral blood. This TCR derives from a young woman with acute or convalescent COVID-19. The DNA of the CDR3 is TGTGCCAGCAGTTACGGACAGAGCTATGGCTACACCTTC. Translating it yields CASSYGQSYGYTF.